This T cell receptor beta chain was found in a study of blood T cell repertoires in COVID-19. In the authors' workflow: By means of reference gene primer amplification, nucleated cell counts were estimated. Method: immunoSEQ multiplex PCR; TCRdb's copy keeps in-frame clones and lacks some. The V and J calls and the clone size are those of that table, but D and trimming were determined from the DNA. The profile shows fewer than 650,000 clones, about 89% of them singletons. Germline V gene sequence: CDR1 SQVTM, CDR2 ANQGSEA. The CDR3 loop spans 11 amino acids. The V end was cut by 2 bases, the J end by 7 bases, with 8 bases between.

Sequenced: peripheral blood. V is TRBV29-1 and J is TRBJ1-2, with unresolved D. This clonotype was sampled from a woman in her forties or fifties with COVID-19, enrolled during active disease. CDR3 bases: TGCAGCGTTGAATCTGGAGCTGGCTACACCTTC. Translating gives CSVESGAGYTF.